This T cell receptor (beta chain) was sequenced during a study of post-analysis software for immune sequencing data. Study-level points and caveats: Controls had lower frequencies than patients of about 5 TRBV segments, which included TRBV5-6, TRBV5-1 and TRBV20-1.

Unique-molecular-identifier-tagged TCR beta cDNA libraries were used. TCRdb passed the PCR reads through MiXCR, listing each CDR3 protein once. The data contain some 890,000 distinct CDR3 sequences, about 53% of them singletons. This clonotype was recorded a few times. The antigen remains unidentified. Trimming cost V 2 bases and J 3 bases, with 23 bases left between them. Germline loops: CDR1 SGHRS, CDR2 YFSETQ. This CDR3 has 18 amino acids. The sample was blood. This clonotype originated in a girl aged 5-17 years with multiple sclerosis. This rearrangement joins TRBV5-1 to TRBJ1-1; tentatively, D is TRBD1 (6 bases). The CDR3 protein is CASSLKKRAGAVDTEAFF. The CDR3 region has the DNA TGCGCCAGCAGCTTAAAAAAGAGGGCAGGGGCGGTGGACACTGAAGCTTTCTTT.